These T cell receptor beta chains were read from a single sample in a study of response to subunit inactivated influenza vaccine. TCRdb used MiXCR to reprocess the RT-PCR reads, holding one entry per CDR3 protein. The table includes hundreds of thousands of distinct CDR3 sequences, about 7.6% detected once. The material sequenced was PBMCs from blood, taken approximately 25 months after vaccination. These receptors all stem from a man aged 50 to 75 who received an inactivated influenza vaccine. CDR3s include the opening cysteine and the closing phenylalanine or tryptophan. Each record gives: J gene, clone size, V gene, D gene, CDR3 DNA, CDR3 protein. A D gene is named only where the DNA matches it firmly. Some rows have no size entry. The others give once, few or many, or a class for an expanded clone.

j_gene: TRBJ2-7; abundance: few; v_gene: TRBV15; d_gene: TRBD2; CDR3nt: TGTGCCACCAGCAGAGAGGCCCTAGCGGGATCCTACGAGCAGTACTTC; CDR3aa: CATSREALAGSYEQYF
j_gene: TRBJ2-1; abundance: many; v_gene: TRBV9; d_gene: TRBD2; CDR3nt: TGTGCCAGCAGCGTAGTAGCGGGACTCTACAATGAGCAGTTCTTC; CDR3aa: CASSVVAGLYNEQFF
j_gene: TRBJ1-1; abundance: NA; v_gene: TRBV15; d_gene: TRBD1; CDR3nt: TGTGCCACCAGCAGAGGTGGGACAGGCATGAACACTGAAGCTTTCTTT; CDR3aa: CATSRGGTGMNTEAFF
j_gene: TRBJ1-5; abundance: few; v_gene: TRBV20-1; d_gene: NA; CDR3nt: TGCAGTGCTAGAGTCTCTACTCCAAGCGTCGCAGGGGGCAATCAGCCCCAGCATTTT; CDR3aa: CSARVSTPSVAGGNQPQHF
j_gene: TRBJ2-3; abundance: few; v_gene: TRBV20-1; d_gene: TRBD2; CDR3nt: TGCAGTGCTAGAAAGACTAGCCGGGAAGATACGCAGTATTTT; CDR3aa: CSARKTSREDTQYF
j_gene: TRBJ2-2; abundance: NA; v_gene: TRBV20-1; d_gene: NA; CDR3nt: TGCAGTGGTTTTGGGGGCCCCGGGGAGCTGTTTTTT; CDR3aa: CSGFGGPGELFF
j_gene: TRBJ2-1; abundance: NA; v_gene: TRBV10-3; d_gene: TRBD2; CDR3nt: TGTGCCATCAGGCGAACCCGGACTAGCGGGAGCATCAACAATGAGCAGTTCTTC; CDR3aa: CAIRRTRTSGSINNEQFF
j_gene: TRBJ2-5; abundance: NA; v_gene: TRBV29-1; d_gene: NA; CDR3nt: TGCAGCGTCCTCCAGGGGTCGGAGACCCAGTACTTC; CDR3aa: CSVLQGSETQYF
j_gene: TRBJ1-5; abundance: many; v_gene: TRBV20-1; d_gene: NA; CDR3nt: TGCAGTGCTACCCCGGGACATGTTAATCAGCCCCAGCATTTT; CDR3aa: CSATPGHVNQPQHF
j_gene: TRBJ2-7; abundance: many; v_gene: TRBV7-2; d_gene: NA; CDR3nt: TGCGCCAGCAGCTTGGACAGCTCCTACGAGCAGTACTTC; CDR3aa: CASSLDSSYEQYF
j_gene: TRBJ2-7; abundance: NA; v_gene: TRBV4-3; d_gene: NA; CDR3nt: TGCGCCAGCAGCCAAGAAGTTCAGGCAGGTCCCTACGAGCAGTACTTC; CDR3aa: CASSQEVQAGPYEQYF